This note documents a single TCR beta chain sequence. These data originate in a study of Ad26.COV2.S vaccination and SARS-CoV-2 variants. Germline CDR1 is LGHDT and CDR2 is YNNKEL (reference sequence). V was pared by 4 bases and J by 4 bases, with 13 bases between. This CDR3 region has 15 residues. TCRdb's copy holds only in-frame clones and misses some; the assay was immunoSEQ multiplex PCR. The sample shows 350,000 to 500,000 clones, roughly 91% of them seen only once. Treatment indicated: about 20 received Ad26.COV2.S at low or high dose, single or two shots; roughly five received placebo; per-sample allocation not given. Samples were taken on day 63 after the first vaccine or placebo injection.

The chain is built from TRBV3-1 (or the pseudogene TRBV3-2) and TRBJ2-2, with D possibly matching TRBD2 (5 bases). The sequencing here drew on peripheral blood, taken in a trial of Ad26.COV2.S vaccine versus placebo. This clonotype was obtained from a person between 18 and 59 years old who received the Ad26.COV2.S COVID-19 vaccine or a placebo. The CDR3 DNA follows: TGTGCCAGCAGCCCCACATCTAGCCCCACCGGGGAGCTGTTTTTT. Amino acid sequence: CASSPTSSPTGELFF.